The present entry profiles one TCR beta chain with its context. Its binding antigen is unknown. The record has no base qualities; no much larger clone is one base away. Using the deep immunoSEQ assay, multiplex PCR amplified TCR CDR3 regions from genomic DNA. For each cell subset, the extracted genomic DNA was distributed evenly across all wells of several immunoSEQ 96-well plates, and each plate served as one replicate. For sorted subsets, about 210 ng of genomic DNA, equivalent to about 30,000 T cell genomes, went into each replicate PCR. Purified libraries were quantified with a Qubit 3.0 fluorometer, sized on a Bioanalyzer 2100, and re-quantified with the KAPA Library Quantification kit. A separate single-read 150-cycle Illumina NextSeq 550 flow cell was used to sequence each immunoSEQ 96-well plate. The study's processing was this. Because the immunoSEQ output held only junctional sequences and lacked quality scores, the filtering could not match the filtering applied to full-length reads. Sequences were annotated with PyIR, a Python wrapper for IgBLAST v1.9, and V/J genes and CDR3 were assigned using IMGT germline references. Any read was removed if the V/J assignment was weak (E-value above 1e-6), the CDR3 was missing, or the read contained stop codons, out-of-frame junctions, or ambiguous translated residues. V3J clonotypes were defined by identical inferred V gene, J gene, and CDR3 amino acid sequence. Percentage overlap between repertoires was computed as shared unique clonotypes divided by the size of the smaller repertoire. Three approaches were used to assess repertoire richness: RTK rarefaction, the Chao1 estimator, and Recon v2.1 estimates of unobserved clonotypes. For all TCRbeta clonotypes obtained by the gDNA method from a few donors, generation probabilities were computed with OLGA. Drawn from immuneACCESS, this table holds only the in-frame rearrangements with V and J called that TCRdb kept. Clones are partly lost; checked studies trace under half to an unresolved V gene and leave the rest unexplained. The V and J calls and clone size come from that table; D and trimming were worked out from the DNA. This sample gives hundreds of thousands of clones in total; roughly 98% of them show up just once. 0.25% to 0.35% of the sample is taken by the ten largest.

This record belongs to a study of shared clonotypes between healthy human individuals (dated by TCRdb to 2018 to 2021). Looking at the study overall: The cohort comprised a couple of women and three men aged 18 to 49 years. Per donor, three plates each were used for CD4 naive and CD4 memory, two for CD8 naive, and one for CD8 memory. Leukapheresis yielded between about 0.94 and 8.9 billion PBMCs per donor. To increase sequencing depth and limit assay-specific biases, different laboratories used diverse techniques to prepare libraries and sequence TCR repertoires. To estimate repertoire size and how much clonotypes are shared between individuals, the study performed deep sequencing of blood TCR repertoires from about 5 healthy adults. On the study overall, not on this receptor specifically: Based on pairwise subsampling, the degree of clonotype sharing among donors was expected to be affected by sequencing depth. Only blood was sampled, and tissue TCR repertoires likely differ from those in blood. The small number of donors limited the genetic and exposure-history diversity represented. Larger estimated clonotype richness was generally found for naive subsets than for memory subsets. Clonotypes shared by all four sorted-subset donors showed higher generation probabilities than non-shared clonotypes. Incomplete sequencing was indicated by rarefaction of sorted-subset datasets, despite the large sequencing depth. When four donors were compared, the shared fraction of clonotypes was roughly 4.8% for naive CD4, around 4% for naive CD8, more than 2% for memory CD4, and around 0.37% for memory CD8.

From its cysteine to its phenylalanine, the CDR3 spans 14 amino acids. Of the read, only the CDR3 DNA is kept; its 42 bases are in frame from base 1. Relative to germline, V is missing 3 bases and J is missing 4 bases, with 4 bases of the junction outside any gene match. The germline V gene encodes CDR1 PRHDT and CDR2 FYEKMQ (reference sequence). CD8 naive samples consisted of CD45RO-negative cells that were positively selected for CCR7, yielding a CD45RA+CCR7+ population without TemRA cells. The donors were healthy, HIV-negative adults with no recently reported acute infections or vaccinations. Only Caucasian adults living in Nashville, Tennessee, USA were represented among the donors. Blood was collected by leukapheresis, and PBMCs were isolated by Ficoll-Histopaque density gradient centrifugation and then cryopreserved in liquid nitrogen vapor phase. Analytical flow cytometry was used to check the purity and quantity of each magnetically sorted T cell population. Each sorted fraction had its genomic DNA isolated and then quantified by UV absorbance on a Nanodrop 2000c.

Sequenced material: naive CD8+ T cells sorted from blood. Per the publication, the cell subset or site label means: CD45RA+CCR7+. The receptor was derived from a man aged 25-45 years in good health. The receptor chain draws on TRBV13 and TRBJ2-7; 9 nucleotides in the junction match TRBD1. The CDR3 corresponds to CASSFRDRGYEQYF. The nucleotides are TGTGCCAGCAGCTTCCGAGACAGGGGGTACGAGCAGTACTTC. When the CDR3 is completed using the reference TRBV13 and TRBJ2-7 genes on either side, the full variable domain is AAGVIQSPRHLIKEKRETATLKCYPIPRHDTVYWYQQGPGQDPQFLISFYEKMQSDKGSIPDRFSAQQFSDYHSELNMSSLELGDSALYFCASSFRDRGYEQYFGPGTRLTVT.